This TCR beta chain was obtained from a study of post-analysis software for immune sequencing data. Study results and limitations: Batch-mates among the samples co-clustered strongly by F measure. A handful of TRBV segments were significantly more frequent in patients than in controls. TRBV5-6, TRBV5-1 and TRBV20-1 were among these segments. The study found significantly lower normalized Chao1 diversity in multiple sclerosis patients than in controls.

Germline values: CDR1 SGHRS, CDR2 YFSETQ. This CDR3 is 13 amino acids long. This clonotype is a singleton in its sample. Antigen unknown. cDNA libraries for TCR beta contained unique molecular identifiers. The T cell input of roughly 1 to 11 million gave roughly 460,000 cDNA molecules. From the PCR reads, TCRdb called clonotypes with MiXCR, one entry per CDR3 protein. Of about half a million distinct CDR3 sequences listed, around 31% are singletons. The TCR was taken from a girl aged 2-17 years with multiple sclerosis. Material for sequencing was blood. V is TRBV5-1 and J is TRBJ2-1; D is possibly TRBD2 (7 bases). With the DNA end fitting TRBJ2-7 better, the J assignment may be wrong. The CDR3 region has the DNA TGCGCCAGCCGGGTAGGGGGGGCCTACGAGCAGTACTTC. Amino acids: CASRVGGAYEQYF.